This TCR beta chain was sequenced in a study of shared clonotypes between healthy human individuals. Donors included only healthy HIV-negative adults lacking recent acute infections or vaccinations. Study-wide results and limits: Donor clonotype sharing was expected to depend on sequencing depth. Naive subsets, compared against memory subsets, generally had larger estimated richness values. All-four-donor shared clonotypes had higher generation probabilities than non-shared clonotypes did.

TCRdb's copy holds only in-frame clones and misses some; the assay was immunoSEQ multiplex PCR. The sample includes about 1.1 million clones, about 72% of them seen just once. The length of the CDR3 is 14 residues. The trim removed 4 bases at V and 1 base at J, leaving 2 bases unmatched. The germline CDR1 and CDR2 sequences are LGHNA and YSLEER. With regard to this clone: No antigen is known for it.

J is TRBJ1-2 and V is TRBV4-3; 8 bases are shared with TRBD1. Sequenced input: memory CD4+ T cells from PBMCs. The subset was: CD45RA-negative fraction. This TCR was recovered from a man younger than 30 in good health. Some clones in this sample may be carry-over from other donors' samples. The CDR3 is CASSPDRGNYGYTF. The CDR3 bases are TGCGCCAGCAGCCCCGACAGGGGTAACTATGGCTACACCTTC.